Below are 2 T cell receptor beta chains sequenced from a single sample in a study of CD8+ T cells in alopecia areata. Following extraction, RNA underwent reverse transcription to cDNA, which served as the sequencing template. Sequenced by immunoSEQ multiplex PCR; TCRdb stores in-frame clones only, minus some. Here the sample spans 95,000 to 110,000 clones, roughly half being singletons. Input material: CD4+ T cells sorted from blood. The receptors shown here come from a human donor in good health.

The chain employs TRBV25-1 and TRBJ2-1; the match to TRBD2 covers 10 bases. This CDR3 region has 15 residues. Germline V gene lookup returns CDR1 MGHDK and CDR2 SYGVNS. After removal of 4 bases from V and 6 bases from J, the junction contained 6 bases not matched to a gene. DNA for the CDR3: TGTGCCAGCAGTGGGGGCCTAGCGGGGGTCAATGAGCAGTTCTTC. Residues: CASSGGLAGVNEQFF.

This clone was counted a few times. The chain couples TRBV7-9 to TRBJ2-3; D remains unclear. Trimming stripped 2 bases from V and 1 base from J, with 4 bases between. Looked up from germline, CDR1 is SEHNR and CDR2 is FQNEAQ (reference sequence). The CDR3 consists of 13 residues. The CDR3 protein is CASSLLGTDTQYF. The CDR3 coding sequence is TGTGCCAGCAGCTTATTAGGCACAGATACGCAGTATTTT. Combining the CDR3 with reference TRBV7-9 and TRBJ2-3 gives the whole variable domain DTGVSQNPRHKITKRGQNVTFRCDPISEHNRLYWYRQTLGQGPEFLTYFQNEAQLEKSRLLSDRFSAERPKGSFSTLEIQRTEQGDSAMYLCASSLLGTDTQYFGPGTRLTVL.